The clone carrying this TCR beta chain came up many times. The study profiled TCR beta VDJ and CDR3 using genomic DNA as template. MiXCR, applied by TCRdb to the reads, yields one record per CDR3 protein. Among some 410,000 distinct CDR3 sequences, 60% to 80% were seen once, and the ten largest hold 3.5% to 4.5%. This specimen comes from a study of CD8+CD57+ T cells in acquired aplastic anemia. The overall study: CD4+ and CD8+ cells, once sorted, gave DNA averaging about 3 ug. Among healthy donors, CD4+ cells averaged about 11 million reads.

The sequence was obtained from a human donor in good health, serving as a control. The sample comprised sorted CD4+, CD8+, or CD8+CD57+ T cells (not recorded which) from PBMCs.

The chain's CDR3 is CSARAGLAANTEQFF. As DNA, the CDR3 is TGCAGTGCTAGAGCAGGACTAGCGGCGAATACTGAGCAGTTCTTC. V gene TRBV20-1 combines with J gene TRBJ2-1, with TRBD2 identical over 10 bases. Trimming at V came to 1 base and at J to 9 bases, leaving 9 bases not matched to a gene. This CDR3 contains 15 residues. The germline V gene encodes CDR1 DFQATT and CDR2 SNEGSKA (reference sequence).